The 6 T cell receptor beta chains listed next were all sequenced from one sample in a study of T-cell reconstitution after alpha-beta-depleted transplantation in children. The library targeted TCRbeta and was prepared with unique molecular identifiers. TCRdb itself ran the PCR reads through MiXCR, one entry per CDR3 protein. This repertoire shows 300,000 or so distinct CDR3 sequences, approximately 20% found once; its top ten account for roughly 11%. The material was PBMCs, mostly from graft donor cells, obtained 180 days after TCRalphabeta/CD19-depleted stem cell transplant. The receptors were gathered from a male patient younger than 18 who had a stem cell transplant for acute lymphoblastic leukemia, so the T cells may come from the graft donor.

The chain uses TRBV12-5 and TRBJ2-2, with 7 positions matching TRBD2. Germline V gene data show CDR1 as LGHNT and CDR2 as FRNRAP. Trimming cost V 7 bases and J 2 bases; bases outside gene matches: 16. CDR3 length equals 18 residues. The CDR3 bases are TGTGCTAGTGCTCGGTACCCCATGCTAGCGGATAACACCGGGGAGCTGTTTTTT. It is translated as CASARYPMLADNTGELFF.

V usage is TRBV9 and J usage is TRBJ1-1; D gene ambiguous. The CDR3 extends over 13 amino acids. The ends were cut back, 5 bases at V and 3 bases at J, with 11 bases in the middle. CDR1 and CDR2 (germline): SGDLS, YYNGEE. Here the CDR3 DNA reads TGTGCCAGCAGGCCGGGTATGGACACTGAAGCTTTCTTT. Translating gives CASRPGMDTEAFF.

Note on this clonotype: A much larger clone differs by one base, so this may be a read error. V and J are TRBV12-3 or TRBV12-4 and TRBJ2-7; no reliable D call. The CDR3 is 11 residues long. The CDR3 coding sequence is TGTGCCAGCAGTGTCTCCTACGAGCAGCACTTC. Amino acids: CASSVSYEQHF.

This clonotype has more than one count but fewer than ten. V and J are TRBV4-1 and TRBJ1-1, with TRBD1 matching over 8 bases. With V trimmed by 1 base and J by 5 bases, 6 bases remained unmatched. CDR3 length equals 15 residues. Germline V gene sequence: CDR1 MGHRA, CDR2 YSYEKL. The CDR3 here is CASSQVSRGPTEAFF. The DNA for the CDR3 is TGCGCCAGCAGCCAAGTCTCCAGGGGGCCGACTGAAGCTTTCTTT.

This clonotype was picked up a small number of times. The rearrangement joins TRBV6-5 to TRBJ2-3; D gene uncertain. This CDR3 is 12 amino acids long. CDR1 and CDR2 (germline): MNHEY, SVGAGI. V lost 5 bases to trimming and J lost 6 bases, with 9 bases between them. The CDR3 nucleotides are TGTGCCAGCAGTACGACTCGTGATACGCAGTATTTT. Translating gives CASSTTRDTQYF.

V gene TRBV5-1 combines with J gene TRBJ1-2, with D uncertain. V was pared by 1 base and J by 6 bases, with 16 bases between. The CDR3 runs 15 residues. The germline V gene encodes CDR1 SGHRS and CDR2 YFSETQ. The CDR3 coding sequence is TGCGCCAGCAGCTTGTCGGTTGGGAGATCCGATGGCTACACCTTC. This codes for CASSLSVGRSDGYTF.